The clone carrying this T cell receptor beta chain was seen once. There were no recent acute infections or vaccinations among the donors, who were healthy HIV-negative adults. Negatively enriched CD4+ T cells were divided by CD45RA into naive and memory. This entry comes from a study of shared clonotypes between healthy human individuals. Here immunoSEQ multiplex PCR was the method, and the copy in TCRdb shows in-frame clones only, minus some. The sample consists of 980,000 or so clones, roughly 72% of them appearing once. Germline V gene lookup returns CDR1 MDHEN and CDR2 SYDVKM. The V and J ends lost 5 bases and 10 bases respectively, with 15 bases between them. The CDR3 is 12 amino acids.

Material: memory CD4+ T cells sorted from blood. As for subset: CD45RA-negative fraction. The chain couples TRBV28 to TRBJ2-7; D ambiguous. This clonotype was obtained from a young man in good health. This chain's CDR3 is CASSASPPGQYF. CDR3 coding DNA: TGTGCCAGCAGTGCATCCCCCCCGGGTCAGTACTTC.